This T cell receptor beta chain was observed in a study of CD8 T cells in Susac syndrome. When the RNA was reverse transcribed, random hexamers were used with an input of about 0.5 to 1 ug. Each CDR3 protein gets one entry after TCRdb re-called the immunoSEQ multiplex PCR reads with MiXCR. The sample holds some 180,000 distinct CDR3 sequences, just under 95% seen once. Germline CDR1 is MDHEN and CDR2 is SYDVKM. This CDR3 is built from 16 residues. V dropped 6 bases and J dropped 5 bases, with 21 bases sitting between them. The sample was CD4+ T cells from PBMCs. This TCR derives from a human donor in good health. The J gene is TRBJ2-3, the V gene TRBV28; D call uncertain. CDR3 bases: TGTGCCAGCAGATCGCACCGCGCAGATATGGGAGATACGCAGTATTTT. Translated: CASRSHRADMGDTQYF.